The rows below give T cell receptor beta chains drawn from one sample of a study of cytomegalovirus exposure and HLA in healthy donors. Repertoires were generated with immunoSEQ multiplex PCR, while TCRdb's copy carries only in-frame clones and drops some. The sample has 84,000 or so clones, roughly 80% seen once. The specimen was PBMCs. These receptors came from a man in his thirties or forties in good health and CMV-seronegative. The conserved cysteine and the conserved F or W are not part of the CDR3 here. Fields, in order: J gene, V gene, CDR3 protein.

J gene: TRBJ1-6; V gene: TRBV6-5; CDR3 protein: ASSYSGAQNNSPLH
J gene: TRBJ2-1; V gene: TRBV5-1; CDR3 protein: ASRGLAGGPDNEQF
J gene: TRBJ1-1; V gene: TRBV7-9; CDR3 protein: ASSLATAWNTEAF
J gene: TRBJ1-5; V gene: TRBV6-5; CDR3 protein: ASSSPSLNQPQH
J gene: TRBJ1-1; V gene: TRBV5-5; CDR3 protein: ASSLDLRLLNTEAF
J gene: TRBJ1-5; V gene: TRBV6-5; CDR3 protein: ASSALDRRYQPQH
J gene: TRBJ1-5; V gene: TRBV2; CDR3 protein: ASSEAGVNQPQH
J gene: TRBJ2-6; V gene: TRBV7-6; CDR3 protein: ASSRLGPSGANVLT
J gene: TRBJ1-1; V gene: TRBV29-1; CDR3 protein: SGRPGDTEAF
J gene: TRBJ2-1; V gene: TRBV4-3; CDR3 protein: ASSQDTAGNVWYEQF
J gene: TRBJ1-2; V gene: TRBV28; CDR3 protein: ASSSETANYGYT
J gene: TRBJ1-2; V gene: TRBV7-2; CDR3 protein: ASSSSGQGSDGYT
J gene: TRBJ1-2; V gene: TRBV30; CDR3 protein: AWRPPIRYGYT
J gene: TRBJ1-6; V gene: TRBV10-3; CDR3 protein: AISAGGSPLH
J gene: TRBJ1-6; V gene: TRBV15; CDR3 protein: ATSQPGGEGSYNSPLH
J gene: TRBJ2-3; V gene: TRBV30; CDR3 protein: AWSVGGGGVPDTQY
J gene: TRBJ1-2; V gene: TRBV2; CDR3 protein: ASIYYSGQGLSGYT
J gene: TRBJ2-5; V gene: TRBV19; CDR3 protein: ASSMGGGRETQY
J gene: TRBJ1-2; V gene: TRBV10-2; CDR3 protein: ASSRTGGSGGYT
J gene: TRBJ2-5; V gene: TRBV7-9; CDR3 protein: ANSLTDLSKQETQY
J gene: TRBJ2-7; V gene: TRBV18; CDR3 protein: ASSPSGSYTYEQY
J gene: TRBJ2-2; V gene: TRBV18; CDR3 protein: ASSPPSGGTNTGELF
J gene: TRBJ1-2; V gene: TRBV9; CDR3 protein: ASSGESGTGHGYT
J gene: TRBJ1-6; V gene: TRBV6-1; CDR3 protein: ASSAGGVSSPLH
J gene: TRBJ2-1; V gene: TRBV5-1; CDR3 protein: ASSFSGNEQF
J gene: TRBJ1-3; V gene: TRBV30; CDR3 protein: AWRVGGSGNTIY
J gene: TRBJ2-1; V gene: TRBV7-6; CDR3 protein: ASSLVGSASNEQF
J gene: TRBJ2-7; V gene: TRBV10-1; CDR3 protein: ASAPDRNSYEQY
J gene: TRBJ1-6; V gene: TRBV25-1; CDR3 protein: ASSEADRGSAPLH
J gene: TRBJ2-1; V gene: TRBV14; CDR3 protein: ASSQSGGSEQF
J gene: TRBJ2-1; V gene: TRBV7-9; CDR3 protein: ASIPGQGKGEQF
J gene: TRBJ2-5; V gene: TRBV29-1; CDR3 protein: SVGLGQGLQETQY
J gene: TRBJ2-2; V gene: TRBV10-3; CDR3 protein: AIKGLNTGELF
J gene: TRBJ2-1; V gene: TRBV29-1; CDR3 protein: SVASLLGAVNNEQF
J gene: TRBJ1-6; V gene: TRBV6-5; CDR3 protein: ASSYQDRVNSPLH
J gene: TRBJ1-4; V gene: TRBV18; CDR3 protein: ASSIQRGVTEKLF
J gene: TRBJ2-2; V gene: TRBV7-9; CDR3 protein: ASSWAGRDTGELF
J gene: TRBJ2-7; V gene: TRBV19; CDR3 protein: ASSIRAANSYEQY
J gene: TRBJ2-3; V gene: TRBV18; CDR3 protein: ASSKTGGHNTGDTQY
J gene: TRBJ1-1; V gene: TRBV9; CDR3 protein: ASSATQPGGAVLEAF
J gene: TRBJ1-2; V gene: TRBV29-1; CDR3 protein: SGETGGPNYGYT
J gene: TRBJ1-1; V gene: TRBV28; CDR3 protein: ASSLALGRGRNTEAF
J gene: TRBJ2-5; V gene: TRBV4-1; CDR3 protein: ASSQDRAGGVGWETQY
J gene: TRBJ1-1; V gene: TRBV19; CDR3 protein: ASRRQGGSTEAF
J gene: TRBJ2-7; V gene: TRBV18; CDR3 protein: ASSQADRENEQY
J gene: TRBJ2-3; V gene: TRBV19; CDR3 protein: ASSIGRDTQY
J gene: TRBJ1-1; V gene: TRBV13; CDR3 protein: ASSLLPEAF
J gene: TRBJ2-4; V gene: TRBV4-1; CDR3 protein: ASSPGTGDINIQY
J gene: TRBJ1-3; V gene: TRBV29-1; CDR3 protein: SVVVSSGNTIY
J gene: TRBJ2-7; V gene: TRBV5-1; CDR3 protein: ASSPGRGPGQY
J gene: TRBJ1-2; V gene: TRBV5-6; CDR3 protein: ASSHVLGYGYT
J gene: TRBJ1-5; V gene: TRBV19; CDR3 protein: ASSPTGMSNQPQH
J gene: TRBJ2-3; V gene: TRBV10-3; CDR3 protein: AISELGQTYTDTQY
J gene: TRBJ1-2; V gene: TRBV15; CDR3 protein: ATSLKTAEKRGYT
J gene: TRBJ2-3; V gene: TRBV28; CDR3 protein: ASSGGGVTDTQY
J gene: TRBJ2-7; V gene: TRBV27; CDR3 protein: ASSLTGRGSSYEQY